The 19 T cell receptor beta chains below were found in one sample sequenced in a study of T cell changes during pregnancy in multiple sclerosis. Sequencing used immunoSEQ multiplex PCR; TCRdb keeps in-frame clones, though not all of them. The sample has about 30,000 clones, 89% seen once. Sample: CD8+ T cells from peripheral blood mononuclear cells, taken in the second trimester of pregnancy. Source of these receptors: a female donor with multiple sclerosis, enrolled in a pregnancy study.

The genes are TRBV2 and TRBJ2-3, with D possibly being TRBD1 (5 bases). CDR1 SNHLY and CDR2 FYNNEI come from the germline V gene. The length of the CDR3 is 15 residues. Trimming pared 8 bases from V and 0 bases from J, leaving 15 bases between. The CDR3 sequence is CASSPGRASTDTQYF. In DNA, the CDR3 is TGTGCCAGCTCGCCTGGCAGGGCGAGCACAGATACGCAGTATTTT.

This clone was detected only once. The chain has TRBV7-8 and TRBJ2-7, with D possibly TRBD1 on 6 matching bases. Trimming took off 5 bases at V and 3 bases at J, with 14 bases between the two ends. The CDR3 consists of 14 residues. Germline V gene sequence: CDR1 SGHVS, CDR2 FQNEAQ. In DNA, the CDR3 is TGTGCCAGCAGCAAACAGGGTTTCGGCTACGAGCAGTACTTC. This gives the protein CASSKQGFGYEQYF.

The chain employs TRBV18 and TRBJ2-7; D may be TRBD2 (5 bases). Per germline, CDR1 KGHSH and CDR2 LQKENI. The length of the CDR3 is 15 residues. Trimming took off 5 bases at V and 0 bases at J, with 14 bases between the two ends. The CDR3 DNA reads TGTGCCAGCTCAGAGGGAGATAGGGTCTCCTACGAGCAGTACTTC. Its translation is CASSEGDRVSYEQYF.

V and J are TRBV6-4 and TRBJ2-3; tentative D call: TRBD1 (5 bases). Trimming left V 5 bases short and J 4 bases short, with 19 bases between. Germline V gives CDR1 MRHNA, CDR2 SNTAGT. The CDR3 loop spans 16 amino acids. The CDR3 coding sequence is TGTGCCAGCAGTAGGGGCTCAGAGAGCGAGGCAGATACGCAGTATTTT. Translation: CASSRGSESEADTQYF.

This chain links TRBV4-3 with TRBJ2-7; TRBD1 matches 9 bases. V lost 4 bases, J lost 4 bases, and 11 bases stayed unmatched. This CDR3 is built from 16 residues. Per the germline V gene, CDR1 is LGHNA and CDR2 is YSLEER. In nucleotides, the CDR3 is TGCGCCAGCAGCCCCGCCTGGACAGGGGCGACTTACGAGCAGTACTTC. Translating gives CASSPAWTGATYEQYF.

The V gene is TRBV19, the J gene TRBJ2-1; no firm D call. V lost 0 bases and J lost 2, with 8 bases in between. This CDR3 has 15 residues. The germline V gene has CDR1 LNHDA and CDR2 SQIVND (reference sequence). The CDR3 reads CASSIDQEAYNEQFF. In DNA form, the CDR3 reads TGTGCCAGTAGTATAGATCAAGAGGCCTACAATGAGCAGTTCTTC.

This clone was seen once. The V and J genes are TRBV9 and TRBJ2-3; 9 nucleotides match TRBD2. After removal of 4 bases from V and 6 bases from J, the junction contained 9 bases not matched to a gene. This CDR3 has 15 amino acids. Germline V gene lookup returns CDR1 SGDLS and CDR2 YYNGEE. This CDR3 reads CASSRTSATADTQYF. As DNA, the CDR3 is TGTGCCAGCAGCAGGACTAGCGCAACTGCTGATACGCAGTATTTT.

The chain recombines TRBV7-6 with TRBJ2-2; 9 positions match TRBD1. V gave up 4 bases and J gave up 6 bases; unmatched junction bases: 6. The CDR3 totals 15 residues. Germline V gives CDR1 SGHVS, CDR2 FNYEAQ. The CDR3 region has the DNA TGTGCCAGCAGCTCGGGACAGGGAATCGCCGGGGAGCTGTTTTTT. Protein: CASSSGQGIAGELFF.

The rearrangement uses TRBV6-5 and TRBJ2-7, with 8 bases identical to TRBD2. Looked up from germline, CDR1 is MNHEY and CDR2 is SVGAGI. The CDR3 contains 13 residues. V lost 6 bases and J lost 2; bases outside the gene matches: 3. CDR3 bases: TGTGCCAGCAGCACGGGACTAGCCTACGAGCAGTACTTC. Protein sequence: CASSTGLAYEQYF.

The chain is built from TRBV6-4 and TRBJ2-1, with 10 nucleotides matching TRBD1. The CDR3 runs to 15 residues. V trimming: 7 bases; J trimming: 9 bases; junction bases outside the gene matches: 12. Germline values: CDR1 MRHNA, CDR2 SNTAGT. As DNA, the CDR3 is TGTGCCAGCAATTCCGGACAGGGGGTGTCTGGTGAGCAGTTCTTC. Its protein is CASNSGQGVSGEQFF.

This clone appeared once. The CDR3 loop is CSVEGRAGEQYF. For the CDR3, the DNA is TGCAGCGTTGAAGGGCGGGCGGGGGAGCAGTACTTC. The chain carries TRBV29-1 and TRBJ2-7, with D tentatively TRBD2 (6 bases). Per germline, CDR1 SQVTM and CDR2 ANQGSEA. The CDR3 is 12 residues long. With 1 base removed from V and 7 bases from J, the gap between germline ends came to 11 bases.

The gene calls are TRBV7-9 and TRBJ2-7; D uncertain. The length of the CDR3 is 12 residues. Deletions cut 8 bases from V and 2 bases from J, with 10 bases between. The germline V gene encodes CDR1 SEHNR and CDR2 FQNEAQ (reference sequence). CDR3 region: CASAVQTYEQYF. The CDR3, as DNA: TGTGCCAGCGCAGTACAAACCTACGAGCAGTACTTC.

This chain links TRBV6-6 with TRBJ2-1, with TRBD2 identical over 14 bases. The CDR3 has 15 residues. Germline loops: CDR1 MNHNY, CDR2 SVGAGI (reference sequence). V dropped 6 bases and J dropped 10; count of bases not matched to a gene: 8. CDR3 sequence reads: CASSLPTSGGEEQFF. The CDR3 coding sequence is TGTGCCAGCAGCCTGCCGACTAGCGGGGGGGAGGAGCAGTTCTTC.

The V call is TRBV27, the J call TRBJ1-5; no definite D call. CDR3 length: 13 amino acids. CDR1 and CDR2 (germline): MNHEY, SMNVEV (reference sequence). V gave up 2 bases and J gave up 2 bases, with 4 bases separating them. The CDR3 coding sequence is TGTGCCAGCAGTTTACAGGGCAATCAGCCCCAGCATTTT. It specifies CASSLQGNQPQHF.

This clone was found once. The chain recombines TRBV30 with TRBJ2-7, with D possibly TRBD1 on 6 matching bases. Trimming took off 3 bases at V and 2 bases at J, with 8 bases between the two ends. The germline CDR1 and CDR2 sequences are GTSNPN and SVGIG (reference sequence). The CDR3 runs to 12 residues. The CDR3 DNA reads as TGTGCCTGGAGAGGGGACACCTACGAGCAGTACTTC. Translating it yields CAWRGDTYEQYF. Supplemented by reference TRBV30 and TRBJ2-7, the full variable domain reads SQTIHQWPATLVQPVGSPLSLECTVEGTSNPNLYWYRQAAGRGLQLLFYSVGIGQISSEVPQNLSASRPQDRQFILSSKKLLLSDSGFYLCAWRGDTYEQYFGPGTRLTVT.

The chain links TRBV27 to TRBJ1-1; TRBD1 matches at 9 bases. The germline CDR1 and CDR2 sequences are MNHEY and SMNVEV (reference sequence). The V and J ends lost 6 bases and 1 base, in that order; junction bases with no gene match: 3. CDR3 length: 14 residues. CDR3 in DNA: TGTGCCAGCAGCCGGACAGGGGCGAACACTGAAGCTTTCTTT. Protein sequence: CASSRTGANTEAFF.

The rearrangement joins TRBV7-6 to TRBJ1-2, with D unclear. The germline V gene encodes CDR1 SGHVS and CDR2 FNYEAQ. Trimming took off 1 base at V and 7 bases at J, with 16 bases between the two ends. This CDR3 is 15 amino acids long. The CDR3 bases are TGTGCCAGCAGCTTAGATGTGGACTCTCAAGGTGGCTACACCTTC. Translated: CASSLDVDSQGGYTF.

J is TRBJ2-7 and V is TRBV2, with D uncertain. The germline V and J ends were trimmed by 3 bases and 4 bases, with 13 bases remaining between them. The germline gives CDR1 SNHLY, CDR2 FYNNEI. The CDR3 has 14 amino acids. DNA for the CDR3: TGTGCCAGCAGTGAGACCCTAGTCCCATACGAGCAGTACTTC. As protein: CASSETLVPYEQYF.

The chain uses TRBV6-4 and TRBJ2-1; 8 bases align to TRBD1. Trimming cost V 5 bases and J 5 bases; bases outside gene matches: 8. The CDR3 loop spans 15 amino acids. Germline V CDR1 and CDR2: MRHNA, SNTAGT. The CDR3 protein is CASSMTGEFNNEQFF. For the CDR3, the DNA is TGTGCCAGCAGTATGACAGGGGAGTTTAACAATGAGCAGTTCTTC.